Below, one T cell receptor (beta chain) is given with its context. It has no known antigen specificity. Base-call qualities are not available, and no considerably larger clone is one nucleotide away. The collaborating institutions used their own protocols to collect whole blood in K2EDTA tubes. For TCRbeta analysis, collaborators shipped samples as frozen whole blood, isolated PBMCs, or DNA extracted from either of those sample types. The CDR3 runs 14 amino acids, cysteine and phenylalanine included. Just the 42-base CDR3 DNA is kept, in frame starting at base 1. V drops 2 bases and J drops 2 bases, leaving 9 bases in between. CDR1 is given as KGHSH and CDR2 as LQKENI, both from the germline V gene. The immunoSEQ Assay, a bias-controlled multiplex PCR, was used to amplify TCRbeta CDR3 regions from genomic DNA. For the original study's pipeline: The number of nucleated cells in each sample was estimated by amplification of reference gene primers within the assay. To quantify the absolute abundance of each unique TCRbeta CDR3 rearrangement, sequence reads were collapsed and filtered. Productive Simpson clonality was computed per sample as the square root of Simpson's diversity index over productive rearrangements. This immuneACCESS table, as held by TCRdb, lists in-frame sequences with V and J called but not all clones. Of the missing ones, under half trace to an unresolved V gene in checked studies; the others have no known cause. The DNA gave D and trimming, while V, J and clone size come from that table. The sample profile shows some 20,000 clones; around 80% of them were found once. The biggest ten clones account for about 8.1% of the sample.

The sample belongs to a study of blood T cell repertoires in COVID-19 (TCRdb year 2020). In the study overall: The collaborator samples originated in the United States, Italy and Spain and spanned the acute and convalescent phases of COVID-19. The repertoires were made available in a free public database intended to serve as a resource for research on the immune response to SARS-CoV-2. The dataset comprised deeply sampled blood TCRbeta repertoires from subjects exposed to, actively infected with, or recovered from COVID-19. The prospective study material was composed of cDNA or gDNA derived from T cells, B-cell-depleted T cells, or PBMCs. Samples were obtained from the ongoing ImmuneRACE study (first 160 participants) and from some 1,300 subjects provided by 6 global collaborators. Where HLA class I and class II types were available, the types were taken from metadata supplied by the sample provider, not from assay-based typing. The sample metadata nearly always contained a de-identified subject ID, COVID-19 status, age in years and sex.

Points the paper makes about the study in general: The amount of clinical and demographic metadata varied by source and participant and was provided uncurated.

The receptor chain draws on TRBV18 and TRBJ1-2; the D gene is perhaps TRBD1, from 6 matching bases. This sequence was found in a man aged 55 to 70 with acute or convalescent COVID-19. The sequencing sample was made of peripheral blood. CDR3 protein: CASSPRQANYGYTF. The DNA sequence follows: TGTGCCAGCTCACCAAGACAGGCGAACTATGGCTACACCTTC.